Sequencing of this T cell receptor (beta chain) was carried out in a study of blood T cell repertoires in COVID-19. Trimming stripped 3 bases from V and 6 bases from J, with 14 bases between. The CDR3 is made up of 15 amino acids. CDR1 and CDR2 from the germline V gene are LNHDA and SQIVND (reference sequence). While infection was still active, Seattle patients were enrolled and then followed longitudinally. In the original workflow: From reference gene primer amplification, estimates of nucleated cell counts were derived. Assay used: immunoSEQ multiplex PCR; TCRdb lists only in-frame clones, some missing. The DNA gave D and trimming, while V, J and clone size come from that table. The sample yields fewer than 450,000 clones, 80% to 90% seen once.

This TCR was recovered from a woman between 50 and 59 years old with COVID-19, enrolled during active disease. The sequenced sample consisted of peripheral blood. This chain uses TRBV19 with TRBJ1-4; perhaps TRBD1 as D (6 bases). CDR3 bases: TGTGCCAGTAGTATGATGGGACAAGGATATGAAAAACTGTTTTTT. Its protein product is CASSMMGQGYEKLFF. Variable domain in full (rest from reference TRBV19 and TRBJ1-4): DGGITQSPKYLFRKEGQNVTLSCEQNLNHDAMYWYRQDPGQGLRLIYYSQIVNDFQKGDIAEGYSVSREKKESFPLTVTSAQKNPTAFYLCASSMMGQGYEKLFFGSGTQLSVL.